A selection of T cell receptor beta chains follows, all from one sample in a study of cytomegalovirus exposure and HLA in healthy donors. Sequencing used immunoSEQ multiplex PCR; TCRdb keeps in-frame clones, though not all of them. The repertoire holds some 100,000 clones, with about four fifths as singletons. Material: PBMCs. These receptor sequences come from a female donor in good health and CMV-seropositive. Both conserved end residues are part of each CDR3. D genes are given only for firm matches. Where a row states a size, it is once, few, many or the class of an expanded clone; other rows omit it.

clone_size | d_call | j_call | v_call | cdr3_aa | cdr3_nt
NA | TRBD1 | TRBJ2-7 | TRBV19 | CASSADRASSYEQYF | TGTGCCAGTAGTGCTGACAGGGCCTCCTCCTACGAGCAGTACTTC
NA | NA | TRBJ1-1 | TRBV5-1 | CASSLVPGTEAFF | TGCGCCAGCAGCTTGGTACCCGGTACTGAAGCTTTCTTT
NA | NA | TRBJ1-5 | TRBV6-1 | CASGLQNSNQPQHF | TGTGCCAGCGGTTTACAGAATAGCAATCAGCCCCAGCATTTT
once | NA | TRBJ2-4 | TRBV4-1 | CASSQDFAGLAKNSQYF | TGCGCCAGCAGCCAAGATTTTGCGGGCCTAGCCAAAAACAGTCAGTACTTC
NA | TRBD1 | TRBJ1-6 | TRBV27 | CASSLLGQDLHF | TGTGCCAGCAGTTTACTGGGACAGGACCTCCACTTT
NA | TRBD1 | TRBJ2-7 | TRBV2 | CASSGGTGVEQYF | TGTGCCAGCAGTGGGGGGACAGGGGTCGAGCAGTACTTC
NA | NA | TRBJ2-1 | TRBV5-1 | CASSTRTDTYNEQFF | TGCGCCAGCAGCACACGGACAGACACCTACAATGAGCAGTTCTTC
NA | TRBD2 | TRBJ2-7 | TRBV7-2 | CASSQLAGAGEQYF | TGTGCCAGCAGCCAACTAGCGGGGGCGGGTGAGCAGTACTTC
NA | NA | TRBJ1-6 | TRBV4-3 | CASSQDSLSDSPLHF | TGCGCCAGCAGCCAAGATTCTCTCAGCGATTCACCCCTCCACTTT
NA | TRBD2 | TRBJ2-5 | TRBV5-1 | CASSWGGVEETQYF | TGCGCCAGCAGCTGGGGGGGGGTGGAAGAGACCCAGTACTTC
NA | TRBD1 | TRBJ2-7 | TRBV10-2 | CASSEGTASYEQYF | TGCGCCAGCAGTGAGGGGACAGCCTCCTACGAGCAGTACTTC
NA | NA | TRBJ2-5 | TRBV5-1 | CASTLLEGGTQYF | TGCGCCAGCACCCTACTTGAGGGAGGGACCCAGTACTTC
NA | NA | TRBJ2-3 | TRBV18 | CASSPDSGTLPFADTQYF | TGTGCCAGCTCACCGGATTCAGGGACTCTCCCTTTCGCAGATACGCAGTATTTT
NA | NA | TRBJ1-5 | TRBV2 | CASSEGDRIQPQHF | TGTGCCAGCAGTGAAGGAGACAGGATACAGCCCCAGCATTTT
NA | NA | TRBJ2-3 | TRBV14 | CASSHERSTDTQYF | TGTGCCAGCAGCCACGAGCGGAGCACAGATACGCAGTATTTT
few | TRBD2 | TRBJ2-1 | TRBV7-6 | CASSTRLAGFNEQFF | TGTGCCAGCAGCACCCGACTAGCGGGATTCAATGAGCAGTTCTTC
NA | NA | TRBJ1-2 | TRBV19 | CASSTSTLNYGYTF | TGTGCCAGTAGTACGTCGACACTCAACTATGGCTACACCTTC
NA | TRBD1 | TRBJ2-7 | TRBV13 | CASSLGQGAYEQYF | TGTGCCAGCAGCTTAGGACAGGGGGCCTACGAGCAGTACTTC
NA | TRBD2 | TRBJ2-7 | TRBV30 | CAWSGTSGLYEQYF | TGTGCCTGGAGTGGGACTAGCGGGTTGTACGAGCAGTACTTC
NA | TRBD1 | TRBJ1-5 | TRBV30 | CAWSVGDSSNQPQHF | TGTGCCTGGAGTGTGGGGGACAGCAGCAATCAGCCCCAGCATTTT
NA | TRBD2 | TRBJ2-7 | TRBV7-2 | CASSLAGSGGYEQYF | TGTGCCAGCAGCTTAGCGGGGAGCGGGGGATACGAGCAGTACTTC
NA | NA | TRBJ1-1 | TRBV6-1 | CASSVVGQNTEAFF | TGTGCCAGCAGTGTCGTGGGGCAGAACACTGAAGCTTTCTTT
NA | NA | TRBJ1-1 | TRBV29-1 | CSDLGLGNIEAFF | TGCAGCGACTTGGGCCTCGGAAACATTGAAGCTTTCTTT
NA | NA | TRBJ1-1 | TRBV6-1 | CASRRGVNTEAFF | TGTGCCAGCAGGCGGGGAGTGAACACTGAAGCTTTCTTT
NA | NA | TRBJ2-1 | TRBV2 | CASSEDKGPWSNEQFF | TGTGCCAGCAGTGAGGATAAGGGGCCCTGGTCCAATGAGCAGTTCTTC
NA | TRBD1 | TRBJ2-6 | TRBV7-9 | CSSSSPTGFSSGANVLTF | TGTTCCAGCAGCTCCCCGACAGGGTTCAGCTCTGGGGCCAACGTCCTGACTTTC
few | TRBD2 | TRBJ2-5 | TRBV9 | CASSVVAGEMETQYF | TGTGCCAGCAGCGTAGTAGCGGGGGAGATGGAGACCCAGTACTTC
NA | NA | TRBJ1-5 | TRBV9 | CASSARRGDNQPQHF | TGTGCCAGCAGCGCCAGACGGGGGGACAATCAGCCCCAGCATTTT
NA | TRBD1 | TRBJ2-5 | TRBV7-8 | CASSARGQETQYF | TGTGCCAGCAGCGCCAGGGGGCAAGAGACCCAGTACTTC
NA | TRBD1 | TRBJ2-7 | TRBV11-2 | CASSTGQGPTYEQYF | TGTGCCAGCAGCACCGGACAGGGGCCCACCTACGAGCAGTACTTC
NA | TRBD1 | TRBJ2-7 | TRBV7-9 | CASSPVTGDYEQYF | TGTGCCAGCAGCCCAGTGACAGGGGACTACGAGCAGTACTTC
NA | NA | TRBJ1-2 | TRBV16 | CASSRSSGGDGYTF | TGTGCCAGCAGCCGTTCGTCCGGAGGCGATGGCTACACCTTC
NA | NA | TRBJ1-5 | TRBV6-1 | CASSGIRGNQPQHF | TGTGCCAGCAGTGGAATCAGGGGCAATCAGCCCCAGCATTTT
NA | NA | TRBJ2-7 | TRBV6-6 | CASSYTHSYEQYF | TGTGCCAGCAGTTACACCCACAGCTACGAGCAGTACTTC
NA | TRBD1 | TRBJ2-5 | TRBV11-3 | CASSLGRTGKETQYF | TGTGCCAGCAGCTTAGGTCGGACAGGGAAAGAGACCCAGTACTTC
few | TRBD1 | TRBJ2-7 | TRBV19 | CASRARTGVLEQYF | TGTGCCAGTAGAGCCCGGACAGGGGTTCTCGAGCAGTACTTC
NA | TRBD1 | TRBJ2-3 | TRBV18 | CASSPLGQGWGTDTQYF | TGTGCCAGCTCACCCCTGGGACAGGGATGGGGCACAGATACGCAGTATTTT
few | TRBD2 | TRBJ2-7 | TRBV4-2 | CASSQGAGVGYEQYF | TGTGCCAGCAGCCAAGGGGCGGGGGTGGGGTACGAGCAGTACTTC
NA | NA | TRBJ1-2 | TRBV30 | CAWSPTRGEYFAGYTF | TGTGCCTGGAGTCCGACTCGGGGGGAGTATTTTGCTGGCTACACCTTC
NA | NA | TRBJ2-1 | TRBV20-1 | CSAQGNNEQFF | TGCAGTGCTCAGGGGAACAATGAGCAGTTCTTC
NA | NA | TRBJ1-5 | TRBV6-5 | CASSDRQSYQPQHF | TGTGCCAGCAGTGATAGACAGAGCTATCAGCCCCAGCATTTT
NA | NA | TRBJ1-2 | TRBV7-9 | CASSKQGTERYYGYTF | TGTGCCAGCAGCAAACAGGGTACCGAGAGATACTATGGCTACACCTTC
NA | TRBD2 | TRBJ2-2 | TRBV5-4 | CASSSLSAGITGELFF | TGTGCCAGCAGCTCCCTCTCAGCGGGAATCACCGGGGAGCTGTTTTTT
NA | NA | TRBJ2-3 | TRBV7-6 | CASSPGNILRTDTQYF | TGTGCCAGCAGCCCCGGGAACATCCTCAGGACAGATACGCAGTATTTT
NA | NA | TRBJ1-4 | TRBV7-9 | CSSSNHGPLF | TGTTCCAGCAGCAACCATGGGCCCCTTTTT
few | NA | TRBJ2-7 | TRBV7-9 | CSSSLDTGFVSYEQYF | TGTTCCAGCAGCTTAGATACAGGGTTCGTCTCCTACGAGCAGTACTTC
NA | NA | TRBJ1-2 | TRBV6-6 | CASSYQGRDYGYTF | TGTGCCAGCAGTTACCAGGGAAGGGACTATGGCTACACCTTC
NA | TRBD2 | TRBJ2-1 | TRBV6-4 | CASSDGTSGRNEQFF | TGTGCCAGCAGCGACGGGACTAGCGGGAGGAATGAGCAGTTCTTC